Each of the 23 T cell receptor beta chains below was sequenced from the same sample in a study of early T cells in non-severe SARS-CoV-2 infection. TCRdb re-called the 5' RACE reads through MiXCR, storing one row per CDR3 protein. Among some 28,000 distinct CDR3 sequences listed, roughly 4.8% were seen once. Sequencing used whole blood. The receptors derive from an adult who was a healthcare worker with PCR-confirmed SARS-CoV-2 infection or an uninfected control (not recorded which).

This clonotype was seen at least ten times. The CDR3 nucleotides read TGTGCCAGCAAACTAGCGGGAGGAACGAATGAGCAGTTCTTC. Its protein is CASKLAGGTNEQFF. The rearrangement joins TRBV2 to TRBJ2-1; 12 bases align to TRBD2. V shed 7 bases and J 7 bases; nucleotides not matched to a gene: 5. The CDR3 is 14 amino acids. The germline V gene has CDR1 SNHLY and CDR2 FYNNEI. The full variable domain, completed using reference TRBV2 and TRBJ2-1, is EPEVTQTPSHQVTQMGQEVILRCVPISNHLYFYWYRQILGQKVEFLVSFYNNEISEKSEIFDDQFSVERPDGSNFTLKIRSTKLEDSAMYFCASKLAGGTNEQFFGPGTRLTVL.

Only a few counts were recorded for this clonotype. The chain recombines TRBV6-2 or TRBV6-3 with TRBJ2-7, with a possible D match to TRBD2 (5 bases). The CDR3 covers 13 residues. Germline CDR1 and CDR2: MNHEY and SVGEGT. The ends were cut back, 7 bases at V and 3 bases at J, with 13 bases in the middle. The CDR3 protein is CASTLDGDYEQYF. CDR3 nucleotide sequence: TGTGCCAGCACCCTCGACGGGGACTACGAGCAGTACTTC.

Only a few counts were recorded for this clonotype. V and J are TRBV24-1 and TRBJ2-6; D gene unclear. The CDR3 contains 16 residues. V was shortened by 4 bases and J by 0 bases, with 9 bases between the two germline ends. Germline V gene data show CDR1 as KGHDR and CDR2 as SFDVKD. In DNA form, the CDR3 reads TGTGCCACCAGTGACCGACGCAGCTCTGGGGCCAACGTCCTGACTTTC. Translating it yields CATSDRRSSGANVLTF.

The sample holds many counts of this clonotype. The chain joins TRBV28 to TRBJ1-1; TRBD1 is a possible D gene (5 bases). The CDR3 is 11 residues long. CDR1 and CDR2 from the germline V gene are MDHEN and SYDVKM. The V and J ends lost 6 bases and 3 bases respectively, with 5 bases between them. The CDR3 DNA is TGTGCCAGCAGAGGGGACACTGAAGCTTTCTTT. Encoded protein: CASRGDTEAFF.

This clonotype was seen ten or more times. The genes are TRBV28 and TRBJ2-1; 9 bases match TRBD2. CDR3 length: 19 amino acids. J gave up 6 bases and V 3 bases, and 18 bases lay outside the gene matches. Germline V lookup: CDR1 MDHEN, CDR2 SYDVKM. The CDR3 is CASSFPTQFLAGYSNEQFF. The CDR3 DNA is TGTGCCAGCAGTTTTCCCACTCAATTTCTAGCGGGGTACAGCAATGAGCAGTTCTTC.

This chain uses TRBV5-1 with TRBJ2-7; D not resolved. Germline-derived CDR1 and CDR2 are SGHRS and YFSETQ. There are 13 residues in the CDR3. The V gene lost 0 bases and the J gene lost 7 bases, with 11 bases spanning the gap. The CDR3 reads CASSLGPVREQYF. As DNA, the CDR3 is TGCGCCAGCAGCTTGGGGCCCGTGAGGGAGCAGTACTTC.

This rearrangement joins TRBV10-3 to TRBJ2-1; possibly TRBD1 for D (5 bases). The ends were cut back, 6 bases at V and 0 bases at J, with 9 bases in the middle. The germline gives CDR1 ENHRY, CDR2 SYGVKD. The CDR3 totals 14 residues. The CDR3 DNA sequence: TGTGCCATCAGCGACAGAGACTCCTACAATGAGCAGTTCTTC. Protein: CAISDRDSYNEQFF.

This clonotype was observed at least ten times. The chain is built from TRBV29-1 and TRBJ1-5, with D hard to call. There are 13 residues in the CDR3. V lost 5 bases and J lost 1, with 9 bases in between. From germline, CDR1 is SQVTM and CDR2 ANQGSEA. CDR3 in amino acids: CSVLVQSNQPQHF. The CDR3 DNA sequence: TGCAGCGTTTTGGTTCAGAGCAATCAGCCCCAGCATTTT.

This clonotype was seen at least ten times. The chain links TRBV12-5 to TRBJ1-1, with 7 nucleotides matching TRBD1. Germline CDR1 LGHNT, CDR2 FRNRAP. The CDR3 contains 14 residues. With 5 bases clipped from V and 1 base from J, the junction kept 4 bases outside the gene matches. In DNA form, the CDR3 reads TGTGCTAGTGGTCCACAGGGGCCGAACACTGAAGCTTTCTTT. Protein: CASGPQGPNTEAFF.

This clonotype was detected ten times or more. The chain links TRBV12-5 to TRBJ2-7; maybe TRBD2 (6 bases). This CDR3 comprises 12 residues. From germline, CDR1 is LGHNT and CDR2 FRNRAP. V lost 5 bases and J lost 7, with 12 bases in between. In DNA form, the CDR3 reads TGTGCTAGTGGTACCGGACTAAGGGAGCAGTACTTC. Translating it yields CASGTGLREQYF.

This clonotype was seen ten or more times. The rearrangement joins TRBV7-3 to TRBJ2-5, with no clear D. Trimming pared 4 bases from V and 4 bases from J, leaving 13 bases between. The CDR3 consists of 14 residues. Germline-derived CDR1 and CDR2 are SGHTA and FQGTGA. CDR3 nucleotide sequence: TGTGCCAGCAGCTCCAGGACCCCGGGAGAGACCCAGTACTTC. It specifies CASSSRTPGETQYF.

In this sample, this clonotype turned up many times. The rearrangement uses TRBV5-6 and TRBJ2-5; TRBD1 aligns across 8 bases. The V and J ends lost 0 bases and 6 bases, in that order; junction bases with no gene match: 4. CDR3 size: 14 residues. Per germline, CDR1 SGHDT and CDR2 YYEEEE. The CDR3 sequence is CASSLGGQAKTQYF. DNA for the CDR3: TGTGCCAGCAGCTTGGGGGGACAGGCGAAGACCCAGTACTTC. Looking up the rest from reference TRBV5-6 and TRBJ2-5 gives the full variable domain: DAGVTQSPTHLIKTRGQQVTLRCSPKSGHDTVSWYQQALGQGPQFIFQYYEEEERQRGNFPDRFSGHQFPNYSSELNVNALLLGDSALYLCASSLGGQAKTQYFGPGTRLLVL.

V and J are TRBV5-1 and TRBJ2-7; D uncertain. The CDR3 loop spans 13 amino acids. Trimming pared 0 bases from V and 1 base from J, leaving 5 bases between. The germline CDR1 and CDR2 sequences are SGHRS and YFSETQ. This chain's CDR3 is CASSLAGSYEQYF. Here the CDR3 DNA reads TGCGCCAGCAGCTTGGCTGGTTCCTACGAGCAGTACTTC. Complete variable domain (other parts from reference TRBV5-1 and TRBJ2-7): KAGVTQTPRYLIKTRGQQVTLSCSPISGHRSVSWYQQTPGQGLQFLFEYFSETQRNKGNFPGRFSGRQFSNSRSEMNVSTLELGDSALYLCASSLAGSYEQYFGPGTRLTVT.

The sample holds a few counts of this clonotype. V gene TRBV7-9 combines with J gene TRBJ2-1; 13 bases fit TRBD2. Germline assignment: CDR1 SEHNR and CDR2 FQNEAQ (reference sequence). The CDR3 spans 19 residues. J was trimmed by 0 bases and V by 2 bases; bases with no gene match: 7. The CDR3 DNA is TGTGCCAGCAGCTTATTAAGGGGACTAGCGGGGCCCTCCTACAATGAGCAGTTCTTC. This gives the protein CASSLLRGLAGPSYNEQFF.

In this sample, this clonotype turned up many times. This chain links TRBV10-3 with TRBJ1-1; possible D gene TRBD1, 5 bases. The CDR3 length is 14 residues. Germline V gene data show CDR1 as ENHRY and CDR2 as SYGVKD. V lost 6 bases, J lost 4 bases, and 15 bases lay in between. The CDR3 nucleotides are TGTGCCATCAGCGAATTGGGGGAATCCACTGAAGCTTTCTTT. It specifies CAISELGESTEAFF.

The table lists this clonotype with many counts. The genes are TRBV7-3 and TRBJ1-1; D ambiguous. Germline-derived CDR1 and CDR2 are SGHTA and FQGTGA. The CDR3 spans 16 residues. V shed 0 bases and J shed 0 bases, with 11 bases lying between them. As DNA, the CDR3 is TGTGCCAGCAGCTTAACGGGCAGTGGCTTGAACACTGAAGCTTTCTTT. Encoded protein: CASSLTGSGLNTEAFF.

Ten or more counts support this clonotype. This chain links TRBV20-1 with TRBJ2-3, with 9 bases fitting TRBD2. Germline V gene data show CDR1 as DFQATT and CDR2 as SNEGSKA (reference sequence). Losses at the gene ends were 3 bases for V and 6 bases for J; bases not matched to a gene: 22. The CDR3 has 19 residues. The CDR3 protein is CSASEGRGGTLFPPDTQYF. The DNA for the CDR3 is TGCAGTGCTAGTGAAGGGCGGGGGGGAACTTTATTCCCCCCGGATACGCAGTATTTT.

This clonotype was counted at least ten times. The chain recombines TRBV2 with TRBJ1-3; 9 nucleotides line up with TRBD1. The CDR3 runs to 13 residues. The germline gives CDR1 SNHLY, CDR2 FYNNEI. J was trimmed by 1 base and V by 11 bases; bases with no gene match: 3. CDR3 region: CAAGQGSGNTIYF. CDR3 coding DNA: TGTGCCGCCGGACAGGGGTCTGGAAACACCATATATTTT.

This sequence joins TRBV20-1 and TRBJ2-7; 13 bases match TRBD2. V dropped 4 bases and J dropped 1; count of bases not matched to a gene: 10. The CDR3 totals 17 residues. Germline lookup yields CDR1 DFQATT and CDR2 SNEGSKA (reference sequence). The CDR3 bases are TGCAGTGCTACAGGACTAGCGGGAGCTTTAGGTTCCTACGAGCAGTACTTC. As protein: CSATGLAGALGSYEQYF.

This clonotype was detected ten times or more. The chain has TRBV7-2 and TRBJ2-7; D unresolved. The CDR3 totals 14 residues. V lost 3 bases, J lost 6 bases, and 15 bases lay in between. CDR1 is SGHTA, CDR2 FQGNSA, per germline. DNA for the CDR3: TGTGCCAGCAGCTTTCAGACCGGATCAGGCGAGCAGTACTTC. Amino acids: CASSFQTGSGEQYF.

This clonotype was detected many times. This rearrangement joins TRBV18 to TRBJ1-1; D is perhaps TRBD1 (6 bases). V lost 2 bases, J lost 2 bases, and 15 bases lay in between. The CDR3 is 16 amino acids. Per germline, CDR1 KGHSH and CDR2 LQKENI. CDR3 in DNA: TGTGCCAGCTCACCAAGAACAGGGAACTCAAACACTGAAGCTTTCTTT. As protein: CASSPRTGNSNTEAFF.

This clonotype was seen at least ten times. The chain employs TRBV7-9 and TRBJ2-5; D not resolved. The germline gives CDR1 SEHNR, CDR2 FQNEAQ (reference sequence). The CDR3 consists of 13 residues. The germline V and J ends were trimmed by 5 bases and 4 bases, with 11 bases remaining between them. CDR3 region: CASSPPGRETQYF. As DNA, the CDR3 is TGTGCCAGCAGCCCCCCCGGGCGAGAGACCCAGTACTTC.

Only a few counts were recorded for this clonotype. The chain recombines TRBV5-6 with TRBJ2-2, with D possibly TRBD2 on 5 matching bases. The CDR3 loop spans 14 amino acids. From germline, CDR1 is SGHDT and CDR2 YYEEEE. V was shortened by 5 bases and J by 1 base, with 9 bases between the two germline ends. For the CDR3, the DNA is TGTGCCAGCAGACGCGCGGGGAACACCGGGGAGCTGTTTTTT. Translating gives CASRRAGNTGELFF.